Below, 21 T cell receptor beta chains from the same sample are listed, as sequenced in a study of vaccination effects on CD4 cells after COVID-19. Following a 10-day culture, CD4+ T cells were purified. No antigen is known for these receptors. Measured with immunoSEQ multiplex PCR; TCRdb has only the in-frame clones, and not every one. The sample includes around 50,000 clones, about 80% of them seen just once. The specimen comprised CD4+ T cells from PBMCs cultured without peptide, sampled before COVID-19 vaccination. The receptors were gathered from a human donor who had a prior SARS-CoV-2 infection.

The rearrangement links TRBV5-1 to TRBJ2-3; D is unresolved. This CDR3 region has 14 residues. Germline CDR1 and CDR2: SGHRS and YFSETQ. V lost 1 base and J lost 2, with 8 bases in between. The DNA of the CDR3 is TGCGCCAGCAGCTTGTTCCTAGACACAGATACGCAGTATTTT. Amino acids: CASSLFLDTDTQYF.

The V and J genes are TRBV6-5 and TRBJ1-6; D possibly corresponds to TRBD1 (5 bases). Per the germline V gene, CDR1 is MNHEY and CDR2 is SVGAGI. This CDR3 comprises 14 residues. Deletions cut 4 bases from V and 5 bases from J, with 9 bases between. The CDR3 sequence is CASSSDTDNSPLHF. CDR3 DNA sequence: TGTGCCAGCAGTTCGGACACAGATAATTCACCCCTCCACTTT.

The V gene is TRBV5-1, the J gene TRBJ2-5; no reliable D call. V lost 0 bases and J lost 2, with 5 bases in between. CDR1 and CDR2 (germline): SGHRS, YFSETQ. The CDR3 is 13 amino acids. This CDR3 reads CASSLEIQETQYF. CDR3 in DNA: TGCGCCAGCAGCTTGGAAATACAAGAGACCCAGTACTTC.

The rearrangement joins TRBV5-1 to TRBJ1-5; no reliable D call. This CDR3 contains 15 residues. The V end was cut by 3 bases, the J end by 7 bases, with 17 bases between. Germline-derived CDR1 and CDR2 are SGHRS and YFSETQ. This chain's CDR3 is CASSSTPGNGQPQHF. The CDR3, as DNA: TGCGCCAGCAGCTCGACGCCGGGAAATGGGCAGCCCCAGCATTTT. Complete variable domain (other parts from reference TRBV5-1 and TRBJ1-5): KAGVTQTPRYLIKTRGQQVTLSCSPISGHRSVSWYQQTPGQGLQFLFEYFSETQRNKGNFPGRFSGRQFSNSRSEMNVSTLELGDSALYLCASSSTPGNGQPQHFGDGTRLSIL.

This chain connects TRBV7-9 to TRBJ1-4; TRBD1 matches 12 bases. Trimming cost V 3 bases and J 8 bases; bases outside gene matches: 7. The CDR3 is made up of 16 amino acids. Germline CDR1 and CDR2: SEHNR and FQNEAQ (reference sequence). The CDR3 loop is CASSFFFGTGGEKLFF. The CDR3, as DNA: TGTGCCAGCAGCTTTTTTTTTGGGACAGGGGGCGAAAAACTGTTTTTT.

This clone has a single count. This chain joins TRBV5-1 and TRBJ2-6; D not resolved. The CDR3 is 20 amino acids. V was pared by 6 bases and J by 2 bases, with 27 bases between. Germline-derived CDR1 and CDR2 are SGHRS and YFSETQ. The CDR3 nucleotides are TGCGCCAGCAATCTAGACGAAACATATATTGTAGACGCTGGGGCCAACGTCCTGACTTTC. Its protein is CASNLDETYIVDAGANVLTF.

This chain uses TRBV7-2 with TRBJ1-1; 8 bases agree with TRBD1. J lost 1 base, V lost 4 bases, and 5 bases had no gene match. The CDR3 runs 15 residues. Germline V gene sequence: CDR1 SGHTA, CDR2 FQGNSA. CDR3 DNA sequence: TGTGCCAGCAGCTCCCGACAGGGGCGGAACACTGAAGCTTTCTTT. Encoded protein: CASSSRQGRNTEAFF.

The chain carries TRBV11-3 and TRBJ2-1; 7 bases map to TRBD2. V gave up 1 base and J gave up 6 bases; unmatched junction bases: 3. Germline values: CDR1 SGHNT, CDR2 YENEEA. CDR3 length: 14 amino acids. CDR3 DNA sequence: TGTGCCAGCAGCTTAGTTAGGACTAGCAATGAGCAGTTCTTC. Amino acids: CASSLVRTSNEQFF. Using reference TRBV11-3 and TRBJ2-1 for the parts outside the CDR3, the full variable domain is EAGVVQSPRYKIIEKKQPVAFWCNPISGHNTLYWYLQNLGQGPELLIRYENEEAVDDSQLPKDRFSAERLKGVDSTLKIQPAELGDSAVYLCASSLVRTSNEQFFGPGTRLTVL.

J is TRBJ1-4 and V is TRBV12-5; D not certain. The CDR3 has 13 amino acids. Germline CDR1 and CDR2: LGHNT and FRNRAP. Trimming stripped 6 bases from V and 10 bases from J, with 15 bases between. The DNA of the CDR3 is TGTGCTAGTGGCAACCCTGCCTGGGGAAAACTGTTTTTT. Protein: CASGNPAWGKLFF. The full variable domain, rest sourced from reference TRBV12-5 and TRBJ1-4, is DARVTQTPRHKVTEMGQEVTMRCQPILGHNTVFWYRQTMMQGLELLAYFRNRAPLDDSGMPKDRFSAEMPDATLATLKIQPSEPRDSAVYFCASGNPAWGKLFFGSGTQLSVL.

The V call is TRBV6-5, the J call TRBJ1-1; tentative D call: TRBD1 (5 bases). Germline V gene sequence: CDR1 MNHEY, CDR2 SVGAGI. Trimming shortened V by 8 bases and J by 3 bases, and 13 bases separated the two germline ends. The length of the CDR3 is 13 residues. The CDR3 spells CASGDRGHTEAFF. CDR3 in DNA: TGTGCCAGCGGAGACAGAGGTCACACTGAAGCTTTCTTT.

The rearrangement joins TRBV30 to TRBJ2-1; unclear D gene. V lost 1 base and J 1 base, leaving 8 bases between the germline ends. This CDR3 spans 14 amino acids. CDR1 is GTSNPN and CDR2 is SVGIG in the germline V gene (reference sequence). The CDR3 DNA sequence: TGTGCCTGGAGTGAGTCTGTATCCTACAATGAGCAGTTCTTC. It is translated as CAWSESVSYNEQFF.

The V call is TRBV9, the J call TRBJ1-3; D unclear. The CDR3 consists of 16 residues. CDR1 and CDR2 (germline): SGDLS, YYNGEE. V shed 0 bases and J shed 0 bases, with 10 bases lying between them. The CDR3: CASSVDPLRSGNTIYF. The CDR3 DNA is TGTGCCAGCAGCGTAGATCCTCTGCGCTCTGGAAACACCATATATTTT.

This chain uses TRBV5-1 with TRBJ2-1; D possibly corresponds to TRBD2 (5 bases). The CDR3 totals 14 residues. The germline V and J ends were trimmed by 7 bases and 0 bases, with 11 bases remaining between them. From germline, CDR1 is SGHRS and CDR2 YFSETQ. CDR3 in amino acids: CASQDGNSYNEQFF. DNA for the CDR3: TGCGCCAGCCAAGACGGGAACTCCTACAATGAGCAGTTCTTC.

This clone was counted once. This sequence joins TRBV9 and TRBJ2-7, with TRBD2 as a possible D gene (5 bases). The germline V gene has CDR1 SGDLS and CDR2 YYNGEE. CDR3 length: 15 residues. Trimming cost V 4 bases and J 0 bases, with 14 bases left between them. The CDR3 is CASSLEGPSSYEQYF. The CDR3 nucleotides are TGTGCCAGCAGCCTTGAGGGCCCTAGCTCCTACGAGCAGTACTTC.

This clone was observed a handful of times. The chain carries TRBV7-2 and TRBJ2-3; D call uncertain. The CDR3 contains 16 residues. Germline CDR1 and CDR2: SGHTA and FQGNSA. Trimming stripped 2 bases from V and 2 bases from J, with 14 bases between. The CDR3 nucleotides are TGTGCCAGCAGCTTATACGTACTGGCGGCCACAGATACGCAGTATTTT. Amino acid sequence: CASSLYVLAATDTQYF.

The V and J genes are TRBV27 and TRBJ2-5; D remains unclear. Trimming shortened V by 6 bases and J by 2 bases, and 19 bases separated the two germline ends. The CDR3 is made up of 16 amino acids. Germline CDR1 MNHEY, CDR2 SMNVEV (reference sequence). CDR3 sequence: CASRPGRFLLQETQYF. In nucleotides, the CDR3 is TGTGCCAGCAGACCCGGACGGTTCCTACTTCAAGAGACCCAGTACTTC.

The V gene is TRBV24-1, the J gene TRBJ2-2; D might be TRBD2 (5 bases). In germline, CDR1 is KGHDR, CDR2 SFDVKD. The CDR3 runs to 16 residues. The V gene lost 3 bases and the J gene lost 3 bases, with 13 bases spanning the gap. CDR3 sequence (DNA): TGTGCCACCAGTGATCCCAGACTGGGAGACACCGGGGAGCTGTTTTTT. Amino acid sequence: CATSDPRLGDTGELFF.

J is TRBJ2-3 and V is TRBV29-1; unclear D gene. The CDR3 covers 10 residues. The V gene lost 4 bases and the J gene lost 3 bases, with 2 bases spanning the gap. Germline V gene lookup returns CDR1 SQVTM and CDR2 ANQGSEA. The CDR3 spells CSVGTDTQYF. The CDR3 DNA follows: TGCAGCGTTGGAACAGATACGCAGTATTTT.

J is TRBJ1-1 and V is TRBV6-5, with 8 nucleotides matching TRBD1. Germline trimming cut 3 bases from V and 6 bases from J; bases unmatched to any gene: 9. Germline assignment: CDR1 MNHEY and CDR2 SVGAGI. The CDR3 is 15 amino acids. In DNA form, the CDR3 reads TGTGCCAGCAGTTATCCCGGGACAGGCAAACCTGAAGCTTTCTTT. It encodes CASSYPGTGKPEAFF.

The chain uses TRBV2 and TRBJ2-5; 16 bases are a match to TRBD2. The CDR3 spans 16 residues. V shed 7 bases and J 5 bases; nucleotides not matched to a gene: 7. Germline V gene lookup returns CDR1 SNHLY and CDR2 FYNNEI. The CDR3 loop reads CASIARGLAGGETQYF. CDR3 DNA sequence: TGTGCCAGCATCGCTAGGGGACTAGCGGGAGGGGAGACCCAGTACTTC. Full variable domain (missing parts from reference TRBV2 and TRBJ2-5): EPEVTQTPSHQVTQMGQEVILRCVPISNHLYFYWYRQILGQKVEFLVSFYNNEISEKSEIFDDQFSVERPDGSNFTLKIRSTKLEDSAMYFCASIARGLAGGETQYFGPGTRLLVL.

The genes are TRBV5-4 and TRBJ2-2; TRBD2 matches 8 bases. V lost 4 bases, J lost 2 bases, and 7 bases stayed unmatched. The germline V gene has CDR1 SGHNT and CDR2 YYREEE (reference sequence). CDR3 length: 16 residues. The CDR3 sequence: CASSLAGGTNTGELFF. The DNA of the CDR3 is TGTGCCAGCAGCCTAGCGGGCGGAACTAACACCGGGGAGCTGTTTTTT. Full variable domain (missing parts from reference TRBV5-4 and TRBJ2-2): ETGVTQSPTHLIKTRGQQVTLRCSSQSGHNTVSWYQQALGQGPQFIFQYYREEENGRGNFPPRFSGLQFPNYSSELNVNALELDDSALYLCASSLAGGTNTGELFFGEGSRLTVL.